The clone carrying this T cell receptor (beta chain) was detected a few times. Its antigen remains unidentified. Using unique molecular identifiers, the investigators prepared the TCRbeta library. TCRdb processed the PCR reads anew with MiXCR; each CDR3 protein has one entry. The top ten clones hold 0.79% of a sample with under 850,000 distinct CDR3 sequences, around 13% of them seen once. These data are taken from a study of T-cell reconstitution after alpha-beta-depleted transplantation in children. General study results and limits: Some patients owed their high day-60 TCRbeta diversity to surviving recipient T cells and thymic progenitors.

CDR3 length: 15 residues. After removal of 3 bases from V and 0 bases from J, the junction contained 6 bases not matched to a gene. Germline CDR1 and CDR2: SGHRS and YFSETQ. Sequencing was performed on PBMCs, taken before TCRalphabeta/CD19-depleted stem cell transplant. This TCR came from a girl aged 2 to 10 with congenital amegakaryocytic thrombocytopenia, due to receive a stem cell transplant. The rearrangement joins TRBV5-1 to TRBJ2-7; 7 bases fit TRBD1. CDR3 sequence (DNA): TGCGCCAGCAGCTGGAACAGGGGCTACTCCTACGAGCAGTACTTC. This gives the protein CASSWNRGYSYEQYF.